These 22 T cell receptor beta chains were sequenced from one sample in a study of CD8 T cells in Susac syndrome. The RNA, about 0.45 to 1 ug, was put through reverse transcription using random hexamers. TCRdb fed the immunoSEQ multiplex PCR reads into MiXCR, producing one record per CDR3 protein. Seen here are about 150,000 distinct CDR3 sequences, 90% to 96% observed once, and the top ten hold about 0.13%. Sample: CD4+ T cells from PBMCs. The receptors come from a human donor with Susac syndrome.

The chain uses TRBV29-1 and TRBJ2-6; 11 bases match TRBD1. The V gene end was trimmed by 5 bases and the J gene end by 13 bases; junction bases not matched to a gene: 10. Germline CDR1 is SQVTM and CDR2 is ANQGSEA. The CDR3 length is 14 residues. CDR3 in DNA: TGCAGCGTTACCGGGACAGGGGGGTCGGGGGTCCTGACTTTC. Its protein product is CSVTGTGGSGVLTF.

This clonotype has a single count. CDR3 DNA sequence: TGCAGTGCCCCAAGCCGGGGTAGATACGAGCAGTACTTC. It encodes CSAPSRGRYEQYF. The chain couples TRBV20-1 to TRBJ2-7; TRBD2 is a possible D gene (5 bases). The CDR3 runs 13 residues. Between the trimmed V and J ends, which lost 6 bases and 4 bases, there was a span of 16 bases. Germline CDR1 reads DFQATT; CDR2 reads SNEGSKA (reference sequence).

J is TRBJ2-2 and V is TRBV5-4; D might be TRBD2 (5 bases). CDR1 is SGHNT, CDR2 YYREEE, per germline (reference sequence). The ends were cut back, 4 bases at V and 5 bases at J, with 9 bases in the middle. CDR3 length: 13 residues. The CDR3 region is CASSQTSTGELFF. The CDR3 DNA is TGTGCCAGCAGCCAAACTAGTACCGGGGAGCTGTTTTTT.

V usage is TRBV20-1 and J usage is TRBJ2-3; a possible D gene is TRBD2 (6 bases). In germline, CDR1 is DFQATT, CDR2 SNEGSKA (reference sequence). The V end lost 8 bases, the J end lost 6 bases, and 18 bases lay between the germline ends. The CDR3 is 13 amino acids. The CDR3 DNA reads TGCAGTCCCGAAGGGGAGGCGCCGGATACGCAGTATTTT. It specifies CSPEGEAPDTQYF.

The chain links TRBV29-1 to TRBJ2-5; D uncertain. The V gene's germline CDR1 is SQVTM and CDR2 ANQGSEA. The CDR3 runs to 13 residues. V shed 6 bases and J shed 5 bases, with 16 bases lying between them. This CDR3 reads CSVRIGPVETQYF. CDR3 nucleotide sequence: TGCAGCGTCCGGATCGGACCAGTCGAGACCCAGTACTTC.

This sequence joins TRBV18 and TRBJ2-5, with D perhaps TRBD1 or TRBD2 (5 bases each). V lost 4 bases, J lost 0 bases, and 12 bases lay in between. Germline V CDR1 and CDR2: KGHSH, LQKENI. This CDR3 has 15 residues. CDR3 DNA sequence: TGTGCCAGCTCACGTGAAGGGACGAACCAAGAGACCCAGTACTTC. Encoded protein: CASSREGTNQETQYF.

The chain uses TRBV5-1 and TRBJ2-6; D is unresolved. This CDR3 is built from 15 residues. V was pared by 7 bases and J by 3 bases, with 14 bases between. Per germline, CDR1 SGHRS and CDR2 YFSETQ. The CDR3 loop is CASQDDVHGANVLTF. The CDR3 nucleotides read TGCGCCAGCCAAGACGACGTTCATGGGGCCAACGTCCTGACTTTC.

As DNA, the CDR3 is TGTGCCAGCAGTGAAGCGGCCTATGGCTACACCTTC. Its protein product is CASSEAAYGYTF. This sequence joins TRBV6-1 and TRBJ1-2; no firm D call. The CDR3 has 12 amino acids. Germline V gives CDR1 MNHNS, CDR2 SASEGT. Between the trimmed V and J ends, which lost 0 bases and 4 bases, there was a span of 3 bases.

J is TRBJ2-3 and V is TRBV29-1; 9 positions match TRBD2. V lost 5 bases, J lost 4 bases, and 10 bases stayed unmatched. This CDR3 spans 15 amino acids. Germline V lookup: CDR1 SQVTM, CDR2 ANQGSEA. CDR3 nucleotide sequence: TGCAGCGTTCGACGAAGGGTAGCGGGGGCAGATACGCAGTATTTT. It specifies CSVRRRVAGADTQYF.

The CDR3 DNA sequence: TGTGCCAGCAGTTTAGCGCGTGACAGGGGGAAGAGGGATACGCAGTATTTT. Translating it yields CASSLARDRGKRDTQYF. This chain connects TRBV12-3 or TRBV12-4 to TRBJ2-3; 9 nucleotides match TRBD1. V was pared by 0 bases and J by 6 bases, with 10 bases of the junction left unmatched. The CDR3 is 17 residues long.

This chain joins TRBV29-1 and TRBJ2-7, with unresolved D. The CDR3 is 13 amino acids. CDR1 and CDR2 (germline): SQVTM, ANQGSEA. Trimming removed 3 bases at V and 3 bases at J, with 12 bases between. CDR3 nucleotide sequence: TGCAGCGTTGATTCAGGTAACAGCTACGAGCAGTACTTC. Encoded protein: CSVDSGNSYEQYF.

The chain has TRBV12-3 or TRBV12-4 and TRBJ1-6; the D gene is possibly TRBD1 (6 bases). The CDR3 sequence is 14 residues long. Trimming left V 5 bases short and J 11 bases short, with 16 bases between. This chain's CDR3 is CASSPRGVGAPLHF. The DNA of the CDR3 is TGTGCCAGCAGTCCCAGGGGAGTCGGAGCACCCCTCCACTTT.

The chain has TRBV20-1 and TRBJ1-4, with no clear D. The CDR3 length is 13 residues. With 6 bases removed from V and 6 bases from J, the gap between germline ends came to 14 bases. Germline V gene lookup returns CDR1 DFQATT and CDR2 SNEGSKA (reference sequence). CDR3 region: CSAVARGDEKLFF. As DNA, the CDR3 is TGCAGTGCGGTCGCCCGTGGAGATGAAAAACTGTTTTTT.

The rearrangement links TRBV5-1 to TRBJ2-3, with D hard to call. The length of the CDR3 is 17 residues. V lost 0 bases and J 1 base, leaving 15 bases between the germline ends. CDR1 is SGHRS, CDR2 YFSETQ, per germline. The CDR3 DNA is TGCGCCAGCAGCTTGGAAAAGGGCAAGGACCGCACAGATACGCAGTATTTT. Translated, it gives CASSLEKGKDRTDTQYF.

This chain connects TRBV5-6 to TRBJ1-2; TRBD1 matches 8 bases. CDR1 SGHDT and CDR2 YYEEEE come from the germline V gene. V lost 2 bases, J lost 7 bases, and 4 bases stayed unmatched. The CDR3 has 13 amino acids. The CDR3 here is CASSFQGATGYTF. The DNA of the CDR3 is TGTGCCAGCAGCTTCCAGGGGGCGACTGGCTACACCTTC.

A single count supports this clonotype. The rearrangement links TRBV2 to TRBJ1-5; D is possibly TRBD1 (6 bases). CDR1 is SNHLY, CDR2 FYNNEI, per germline. This CDR3 is built from 14 residues. V was cut by 4 bases and J by 3 bases, with 10 bases left in between. In DNA, the CDR3 is TGTGCCAGCAGTGGAGCGGGGGCCAATCAGCCCCAGCATTTT. Translation gives CASSGAGANQPQHF.

The chain recombines TRBV10-3 with TRBJ2-7, with 9 bases that match TRBD2. This CDR3 region has 15 residues. The trim removed 3 bases at V and 3 bases at J, leaving 6 bases unmatched. Germline V CDR1 and CDR2: ENHRY, SYGVKD. The CDR3, as DNA: TGTGCCATCAGTGACTCGACTAGCGGTGGCTACGAGCAGTACTTC. Protein product: CAISDSTSGGYEQYF.

V and J are TRBV12-3 or TRBV12-4 and TRBJ2-3, with TRBD1 matching 7 bases. The CDR3 length is 15 residues. J lost 2 bases, V lost 6 bases, and 8 bases had no gene match. CDR3 nucleotides: TGTGCCAGCAGCCGGAACAGGGGAAACACAGATACGCAGTATTTT. Protein: CASSRNRGNTDTQYF.

This clonotype was detected only once. The rearrangement links TRBV14 to TRBJ1-1; D is perhaps TRBD1 (5 bases). The CDR3 is 14 amino acids. Trimming cost V 5 bases and J 0 bases, with 10 bases left between them. Germline lookup yields CDR1 SGHDN and CDR2 FVKESK. CDR3: CASSVLRVNTEAFF. CDR3 DNA: TGTGCCAGCAGCGTTCTCAGGGTGAACACTGAAGCTTTCTTT.

The chain is built from TRBV5-4 and TRBJ2-7; D perhaps matches TRBD1 (5 bases). Germline loops: CDR1 SGHNT, CDR2 YYREEE (reference sequence). CDR3 size: 17 residues. V was cut by 3 bases and J by 0 bases, with 19 bases left in between. CDR3 residues: CASSSAKTAASSYEQYF. CDR3 nucleotide sequence: TGTGCCAGCAGCTCTGCGAAGACAGCCGCTAGCTCCTACGAGCAGTACTTC.

V usage is TRBV9 and J usage is TRBJ2-2; tentative D call: TRBD1 (6 bases). The germline V gene encodes CDR1 SGDLS and CDR2 YYNGEE. The ends were cut back, 1 base at V and 2 bases at J, with 15 bases in the middle. This CDR3 has 17 amino acids. In nucleotides, the CDR3 is TGTGCCAGCAGCGTAAGGGCCACAGGGACCAACACCGGGGAGCTGTTTTTT. Translated, it gives CASSVRATGTNTGELFF.

The chain combines TRBV18 with TRBJ1-2, with D possibly matching TRBD1 (5 bases). V shed 8 bases and J shed 2 bases, with 9 bases lying between them. CDR3 length: 12 residues. Germline CDR1 is KGHSH and CDR2 is LQKENI. CDR3 in amino acids: CASRDDNYGYTF. CDR3 DNA: TGTGCCAGCCGGGACGACAACTATGGCTACACCTTC.